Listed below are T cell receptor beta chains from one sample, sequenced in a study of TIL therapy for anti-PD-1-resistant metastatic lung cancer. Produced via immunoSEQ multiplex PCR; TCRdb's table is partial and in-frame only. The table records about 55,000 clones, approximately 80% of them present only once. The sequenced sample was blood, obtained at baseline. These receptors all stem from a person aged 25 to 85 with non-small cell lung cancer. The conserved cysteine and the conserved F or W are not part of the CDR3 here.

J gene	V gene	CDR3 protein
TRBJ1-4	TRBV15	ATSRRRDPTNEKLF
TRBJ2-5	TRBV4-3	ASSRGLAGTQETQY
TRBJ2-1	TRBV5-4	ASSLAGAAYNEQF
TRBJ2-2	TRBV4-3	ASSQDLWGGNTGELF
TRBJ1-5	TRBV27	ASSTSIGSMRSLFHPQH
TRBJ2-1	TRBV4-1	ASSQGRSGRGNEQF
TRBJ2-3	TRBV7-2	ASIRLAGGADTQY
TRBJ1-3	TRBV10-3	ATGGYPTGNTIY
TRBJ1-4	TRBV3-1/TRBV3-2	ASSQDEGGRGLF
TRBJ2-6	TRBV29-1	SATEYISGANVLT
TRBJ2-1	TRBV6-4	ASSDEAGAFNEQF
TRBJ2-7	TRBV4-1	ASSPGISYEQY
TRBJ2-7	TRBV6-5	ATLSPGTSGRRY
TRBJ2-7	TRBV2	ASSDYEQY
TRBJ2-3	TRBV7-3	ASSLNDRSTQY
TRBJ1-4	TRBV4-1	ASSHSKDRGGEKLF
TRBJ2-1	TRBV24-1	ATEGGDRGPYNEQF
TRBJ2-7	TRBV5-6	ASSRDWAEQY
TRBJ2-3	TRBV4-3	ASSQEGRGSDTQY
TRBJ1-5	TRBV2	ASSGGSGFRGNQPQH
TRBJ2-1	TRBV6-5	ASSPGLSNNEQF
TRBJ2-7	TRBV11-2	ASSTGEINYEQY
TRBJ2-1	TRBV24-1	ATSGSLNEQF
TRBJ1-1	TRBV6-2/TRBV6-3	ASSTQGARYTEAF
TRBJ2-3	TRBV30	AWGMGTSGGPTDTQY
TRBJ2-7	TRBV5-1	ASSLDMGSYEQY
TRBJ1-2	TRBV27	ASSPGSRMHGYT
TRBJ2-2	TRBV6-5	ASSGQNTGELF
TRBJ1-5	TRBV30	AWARGNQPQH
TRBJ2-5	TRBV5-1	ASSSGTEGWSQY
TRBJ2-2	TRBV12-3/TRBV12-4	ASSFGFGELF
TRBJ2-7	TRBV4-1	ASSQVRGPGYEQY
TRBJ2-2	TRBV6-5	ASSSLRGAYTGELF
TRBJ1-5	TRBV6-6	ASSYGSNQPQH
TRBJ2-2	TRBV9	ASSMGQNTGELF
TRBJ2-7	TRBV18	ASSQTKATYEQY
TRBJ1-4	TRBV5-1	ASSLVPGRIEKLF
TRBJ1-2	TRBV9	ASSANTGGYGYT
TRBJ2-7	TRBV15	ATKTGAGYEQY
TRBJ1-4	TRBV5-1	ASSSTGRDDEKLF
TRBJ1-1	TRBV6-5	ASSYTRQDRSTEAF
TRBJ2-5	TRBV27	ASSPPGVGAETQY
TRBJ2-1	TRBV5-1	ASSEGLRGQF
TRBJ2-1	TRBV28	ASSYWTSGDEQF
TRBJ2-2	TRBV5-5	ASSLLGANTGELF
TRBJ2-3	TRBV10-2	ASSELGGADTQY
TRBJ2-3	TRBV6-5	ASREGYTDTQY
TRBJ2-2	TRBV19	ASTSGTANTGELF
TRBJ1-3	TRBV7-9	ASSFGTDSGNTIY
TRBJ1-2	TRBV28	ASGEGQPYGYT
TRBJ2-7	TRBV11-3	ASSPGGGYGYEQY
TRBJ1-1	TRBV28	ASSPQGASEAF
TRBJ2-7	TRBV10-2	ASSGGQPGEQY
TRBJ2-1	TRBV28	ASSFLTPGVYNEQF